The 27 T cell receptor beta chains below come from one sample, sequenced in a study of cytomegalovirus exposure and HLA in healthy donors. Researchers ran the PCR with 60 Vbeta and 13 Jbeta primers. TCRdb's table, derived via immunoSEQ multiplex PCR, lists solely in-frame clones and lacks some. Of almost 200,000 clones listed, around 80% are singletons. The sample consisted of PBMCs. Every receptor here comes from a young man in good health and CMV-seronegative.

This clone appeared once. This chain's CDR3 is CASSDWRVSHEQYF. In nucleotides, the CDR3 is TGCGCCAGCAGTGACTGGAGGGTTTCCCACGAGCAGTACTTC. The chain uses TRBV10-1 and TRBJ2-7; tentative D call: TRBD2 (6 bases). Germline CDR1 and CDR2: WNHNN and SYGVQD (reference sequence). V was clipped by 3 bases and J by 5 bases, with 14 bases between them. This CDR3 has 14 residues.

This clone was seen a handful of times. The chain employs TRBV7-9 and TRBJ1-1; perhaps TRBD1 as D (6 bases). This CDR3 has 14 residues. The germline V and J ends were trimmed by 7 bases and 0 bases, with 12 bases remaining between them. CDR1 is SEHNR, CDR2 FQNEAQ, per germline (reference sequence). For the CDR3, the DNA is TGTGCCAGCAATAAGGGGACATTGAACACTGAAGCTTTCTTT. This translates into CASNKGTLNTEAFF.

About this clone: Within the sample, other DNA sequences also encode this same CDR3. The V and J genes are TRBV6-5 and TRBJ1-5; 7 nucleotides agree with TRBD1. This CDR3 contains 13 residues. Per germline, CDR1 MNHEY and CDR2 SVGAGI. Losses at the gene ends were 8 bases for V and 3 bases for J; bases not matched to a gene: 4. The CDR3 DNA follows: TGTGCCAGCTCCAGGGGGAACAATCAGCCCCAGCATTTT. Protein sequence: CASSRGNNQPQHF.

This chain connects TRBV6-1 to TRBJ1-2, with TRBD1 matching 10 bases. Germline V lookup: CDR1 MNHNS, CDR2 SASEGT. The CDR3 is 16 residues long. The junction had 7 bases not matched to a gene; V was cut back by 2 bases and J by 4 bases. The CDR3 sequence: CASSEHDRGPGYGYTF. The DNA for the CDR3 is TGTGCCAGCAGTGAACACGACAGGGGGCCGGGCTATGGCTACACCTTC.

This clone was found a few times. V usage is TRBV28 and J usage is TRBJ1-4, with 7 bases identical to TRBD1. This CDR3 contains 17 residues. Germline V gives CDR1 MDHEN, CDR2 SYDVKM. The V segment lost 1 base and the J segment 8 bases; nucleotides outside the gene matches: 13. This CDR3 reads CASSLSVFPAGGEKLFF. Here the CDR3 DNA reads TGTGCCAGCAGTTTATCTGTATTCCCGGCAGGGGGAGAAAAACTGTTTTTT.

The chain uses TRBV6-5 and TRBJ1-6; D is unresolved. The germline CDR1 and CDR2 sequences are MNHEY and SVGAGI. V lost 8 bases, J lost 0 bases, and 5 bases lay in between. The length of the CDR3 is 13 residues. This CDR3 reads CASASSYNSPLHF. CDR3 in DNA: TGTGCCAGCGCGAGCTCCTATAATTCACCCCTCCACTTT.

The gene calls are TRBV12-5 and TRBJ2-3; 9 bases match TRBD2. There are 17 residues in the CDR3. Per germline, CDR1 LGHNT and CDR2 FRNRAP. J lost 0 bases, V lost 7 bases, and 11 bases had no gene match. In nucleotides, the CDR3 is TGTGCTAGTGCGGCGGCTAGCGGGGCCCCTAGCACAGATACGCAGTATTTT. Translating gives CASAAASGAPSTDTQYF. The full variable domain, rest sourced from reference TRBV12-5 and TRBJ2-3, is DARVTQTPRHKVTEMGQEVTMRCQPILGHNTVFWYRQTMMQGLELLAYFRNRAPLDDSGMPKDRFSAEMPDATLATLKIQPSEPRDSAVYFCASAAASGAPSTDTQYFGPGTRLTVL.

DNA of the CDR3: TGTGCCAGCAGCTTGGATGTAGGAGTGACTGAAGCTTTCTTT. It translates to CASSLDVGVTEAFF. This chain uses TRBV5-6 with TRBJ1-1, with D hard to call. The V gene's germline CDR1 is SGHDT and CDR2 YYEEEE. Trimming shortened V by 0 bases and J by 5 bases, and 11 bases separated the two germline ends. The CDR3 loop spans 14 amino acids.

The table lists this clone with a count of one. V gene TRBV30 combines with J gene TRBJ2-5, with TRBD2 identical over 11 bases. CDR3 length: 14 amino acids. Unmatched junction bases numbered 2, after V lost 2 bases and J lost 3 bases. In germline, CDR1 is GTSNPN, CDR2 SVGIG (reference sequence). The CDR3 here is CAWSSGLAEETQYF. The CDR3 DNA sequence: TGTGCCTGGAGTTCGGGACTAGCGGAAGAGACCCAGTACTTC.

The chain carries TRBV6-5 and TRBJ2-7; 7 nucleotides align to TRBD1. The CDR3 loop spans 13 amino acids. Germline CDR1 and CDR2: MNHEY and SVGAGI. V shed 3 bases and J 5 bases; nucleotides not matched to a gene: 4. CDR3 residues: CASSYRGRNEQYF. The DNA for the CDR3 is TGTGCCAGCAGTTATAGGGGGCGCAACGAGCAGTACTTC.

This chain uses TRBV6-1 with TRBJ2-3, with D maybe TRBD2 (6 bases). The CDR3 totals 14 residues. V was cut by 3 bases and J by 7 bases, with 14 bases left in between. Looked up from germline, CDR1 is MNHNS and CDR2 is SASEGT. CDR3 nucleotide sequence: TGTGCCAGCAGTGACTGGGGGGTTGGGAATACGCAGTATTTT. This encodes CASSDWGVGNTQYF.

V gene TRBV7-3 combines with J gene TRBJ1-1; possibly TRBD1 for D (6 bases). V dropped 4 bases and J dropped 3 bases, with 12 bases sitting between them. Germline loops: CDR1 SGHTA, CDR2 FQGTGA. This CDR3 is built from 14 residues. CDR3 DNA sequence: TGTGCCAGCAGCTCCCAGGGGTTTGACACTGAAGCTTTCTTT. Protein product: CASSSQGFDTEAFF.

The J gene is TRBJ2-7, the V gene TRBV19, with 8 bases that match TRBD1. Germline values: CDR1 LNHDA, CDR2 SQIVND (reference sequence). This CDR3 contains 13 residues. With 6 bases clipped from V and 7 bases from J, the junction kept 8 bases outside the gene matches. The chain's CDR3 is CASRDRGQGEQYF. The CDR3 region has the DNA TGTGCCAGTAGAGACAGAGGACAGGGTGAGCAGTACTTC.

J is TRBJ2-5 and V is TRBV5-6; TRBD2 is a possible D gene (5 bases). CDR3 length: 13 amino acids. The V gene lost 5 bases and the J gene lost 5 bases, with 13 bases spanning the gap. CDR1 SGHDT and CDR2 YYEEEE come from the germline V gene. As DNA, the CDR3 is TGTGCCAGCAGTGTAGCGAGTGGGGAGACCCAGTACTTC. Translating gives CASSVASGETQYF.

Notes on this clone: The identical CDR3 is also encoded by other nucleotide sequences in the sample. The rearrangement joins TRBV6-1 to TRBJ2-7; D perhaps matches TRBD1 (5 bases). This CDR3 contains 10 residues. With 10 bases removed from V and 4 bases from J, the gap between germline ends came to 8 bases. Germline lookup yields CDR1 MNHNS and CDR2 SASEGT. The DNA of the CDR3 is TGTGCCACCGACAGATACGAGCAGTACTTC. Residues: CATDRYEQYF.

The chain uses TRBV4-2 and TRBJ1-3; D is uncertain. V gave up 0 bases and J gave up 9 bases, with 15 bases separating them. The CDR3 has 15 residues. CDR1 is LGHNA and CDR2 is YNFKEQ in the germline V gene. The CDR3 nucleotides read TGTGCCAGCAGCCAAGATGAAGGGCCCGGGGTCACCATATATTTT. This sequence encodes CASSQDEGPGVTIYF.

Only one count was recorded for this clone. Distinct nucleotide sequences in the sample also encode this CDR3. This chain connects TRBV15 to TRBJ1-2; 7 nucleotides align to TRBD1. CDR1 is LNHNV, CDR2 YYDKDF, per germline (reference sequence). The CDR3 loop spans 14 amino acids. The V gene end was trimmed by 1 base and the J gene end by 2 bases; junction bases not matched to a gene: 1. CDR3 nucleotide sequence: TGTGCCACCAGCAGAGGGGACAGCAACTATGGCTACACCTTC. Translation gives CATSRGDSNYGYTF.

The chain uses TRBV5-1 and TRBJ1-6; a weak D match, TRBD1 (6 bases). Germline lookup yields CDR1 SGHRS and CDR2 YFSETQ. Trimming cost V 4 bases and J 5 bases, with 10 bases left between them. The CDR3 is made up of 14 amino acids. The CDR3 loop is CASSTTGNNSPLHF. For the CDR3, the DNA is TGCGCCAGCAGCACAACAGGGAATAATTCACCCCTCCACTTT.

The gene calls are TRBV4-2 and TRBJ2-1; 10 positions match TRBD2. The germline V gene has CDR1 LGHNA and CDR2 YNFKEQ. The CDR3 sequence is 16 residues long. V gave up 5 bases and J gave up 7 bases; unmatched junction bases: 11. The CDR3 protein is CASSRTQREGQNEQFF. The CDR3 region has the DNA TGTGCCAGCAGCAGGACACAGCGGGAGGGCCAGAATGAGCAGTTCTTC.

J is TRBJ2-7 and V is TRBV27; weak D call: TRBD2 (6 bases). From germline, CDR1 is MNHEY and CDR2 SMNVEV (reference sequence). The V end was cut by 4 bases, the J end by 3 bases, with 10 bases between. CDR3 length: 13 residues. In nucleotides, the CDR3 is TGTGCCAGCAGTTCGGGACTGCTCTACGAGCAGTACTTC. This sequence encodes CASSSGLLYEQYF.

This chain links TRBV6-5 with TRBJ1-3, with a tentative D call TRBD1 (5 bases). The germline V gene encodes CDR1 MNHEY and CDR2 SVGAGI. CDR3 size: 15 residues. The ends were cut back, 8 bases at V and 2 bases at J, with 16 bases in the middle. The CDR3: CASAGERTTGNTIYF. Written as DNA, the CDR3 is TGTGCCAGCGCGGGGGAAAGGACTACTGGAAACACCATATATTTT.

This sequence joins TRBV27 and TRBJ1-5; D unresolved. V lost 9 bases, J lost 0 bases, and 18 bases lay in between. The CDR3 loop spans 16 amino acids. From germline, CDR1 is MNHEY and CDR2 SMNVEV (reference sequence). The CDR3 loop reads CASALREGYSNQPQHF. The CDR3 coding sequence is TGTGCCAGTGCTTTAAGGGAGGGATATAGCAATCAGCCCCAGCATTTT.

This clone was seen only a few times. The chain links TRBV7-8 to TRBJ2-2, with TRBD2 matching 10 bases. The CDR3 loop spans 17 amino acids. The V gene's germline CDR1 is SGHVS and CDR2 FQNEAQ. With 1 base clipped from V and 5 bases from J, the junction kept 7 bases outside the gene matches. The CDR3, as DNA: TGTGCCAGCAGCTTAGTTCCTAGCGGGAGTACGACCGGGGAGCTGTTTTTT. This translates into CASSLVPSGSTTGELFF.

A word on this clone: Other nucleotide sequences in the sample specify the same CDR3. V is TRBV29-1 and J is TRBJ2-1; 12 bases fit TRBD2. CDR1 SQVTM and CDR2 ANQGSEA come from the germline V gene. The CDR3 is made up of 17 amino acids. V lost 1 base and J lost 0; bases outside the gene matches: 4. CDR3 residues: CSVEGLAGGVSYNEQFF. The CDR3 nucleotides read TGCAGCGTTGAAGGGCTAGCGGGGGGGGTCTCCTACAATGAGCAGTTCTTC.

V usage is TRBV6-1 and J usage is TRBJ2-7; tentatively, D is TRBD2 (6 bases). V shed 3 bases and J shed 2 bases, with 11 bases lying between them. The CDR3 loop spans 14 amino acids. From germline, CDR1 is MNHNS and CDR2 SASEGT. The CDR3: CASSDSGSTYEQYF. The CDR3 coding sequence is TGTGCCAGCAGTGACTCCGGGAGCACCTACGAGCAGTACTTC.

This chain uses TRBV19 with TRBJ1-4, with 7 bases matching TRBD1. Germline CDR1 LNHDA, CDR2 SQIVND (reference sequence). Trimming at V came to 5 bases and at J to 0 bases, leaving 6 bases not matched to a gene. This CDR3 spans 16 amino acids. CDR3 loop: CASSEDRLATNEKLFF. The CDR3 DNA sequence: TGTGCCAGTAGTGAGGACAGGCTTGCAACTAATGAAAAACTGTTTTTT.

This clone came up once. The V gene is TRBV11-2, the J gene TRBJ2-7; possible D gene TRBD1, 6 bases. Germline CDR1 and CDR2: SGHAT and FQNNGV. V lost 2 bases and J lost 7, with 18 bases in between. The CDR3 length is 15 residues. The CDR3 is CASSLLPGVLGEQYF. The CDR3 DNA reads TGTGCCAGCAGCTTACTCCCAGGGGTATTGGGGGAGCAGTACTTC. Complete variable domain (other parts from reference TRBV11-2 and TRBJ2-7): EAGVAQSPRYKIIEKRQSVAFWCNPISGHATLYWYQQILGQGPKLLIQFQNNGVVDDSQLPKDRFSAERLKGVDSTLKIQPAKLEDSAVYLCASSLLPGVLGEQYFGPGTRLTVT.